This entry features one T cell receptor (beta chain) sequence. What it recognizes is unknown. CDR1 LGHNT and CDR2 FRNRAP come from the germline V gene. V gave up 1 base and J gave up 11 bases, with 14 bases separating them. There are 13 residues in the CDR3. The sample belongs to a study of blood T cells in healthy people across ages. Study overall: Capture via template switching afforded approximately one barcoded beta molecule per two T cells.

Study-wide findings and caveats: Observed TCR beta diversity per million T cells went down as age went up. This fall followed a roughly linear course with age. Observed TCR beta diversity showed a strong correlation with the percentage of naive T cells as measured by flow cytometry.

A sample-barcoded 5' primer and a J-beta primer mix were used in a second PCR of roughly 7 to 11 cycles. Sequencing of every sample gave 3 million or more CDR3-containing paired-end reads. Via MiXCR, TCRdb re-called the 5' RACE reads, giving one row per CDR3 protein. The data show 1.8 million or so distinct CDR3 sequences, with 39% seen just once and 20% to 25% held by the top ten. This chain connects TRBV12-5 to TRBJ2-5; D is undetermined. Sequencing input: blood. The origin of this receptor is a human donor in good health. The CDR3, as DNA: TGTGCTAGTGGTTTGGCGGGTCGTCTGGAGCAGTACTTC. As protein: CASGLAGRLEQYF.